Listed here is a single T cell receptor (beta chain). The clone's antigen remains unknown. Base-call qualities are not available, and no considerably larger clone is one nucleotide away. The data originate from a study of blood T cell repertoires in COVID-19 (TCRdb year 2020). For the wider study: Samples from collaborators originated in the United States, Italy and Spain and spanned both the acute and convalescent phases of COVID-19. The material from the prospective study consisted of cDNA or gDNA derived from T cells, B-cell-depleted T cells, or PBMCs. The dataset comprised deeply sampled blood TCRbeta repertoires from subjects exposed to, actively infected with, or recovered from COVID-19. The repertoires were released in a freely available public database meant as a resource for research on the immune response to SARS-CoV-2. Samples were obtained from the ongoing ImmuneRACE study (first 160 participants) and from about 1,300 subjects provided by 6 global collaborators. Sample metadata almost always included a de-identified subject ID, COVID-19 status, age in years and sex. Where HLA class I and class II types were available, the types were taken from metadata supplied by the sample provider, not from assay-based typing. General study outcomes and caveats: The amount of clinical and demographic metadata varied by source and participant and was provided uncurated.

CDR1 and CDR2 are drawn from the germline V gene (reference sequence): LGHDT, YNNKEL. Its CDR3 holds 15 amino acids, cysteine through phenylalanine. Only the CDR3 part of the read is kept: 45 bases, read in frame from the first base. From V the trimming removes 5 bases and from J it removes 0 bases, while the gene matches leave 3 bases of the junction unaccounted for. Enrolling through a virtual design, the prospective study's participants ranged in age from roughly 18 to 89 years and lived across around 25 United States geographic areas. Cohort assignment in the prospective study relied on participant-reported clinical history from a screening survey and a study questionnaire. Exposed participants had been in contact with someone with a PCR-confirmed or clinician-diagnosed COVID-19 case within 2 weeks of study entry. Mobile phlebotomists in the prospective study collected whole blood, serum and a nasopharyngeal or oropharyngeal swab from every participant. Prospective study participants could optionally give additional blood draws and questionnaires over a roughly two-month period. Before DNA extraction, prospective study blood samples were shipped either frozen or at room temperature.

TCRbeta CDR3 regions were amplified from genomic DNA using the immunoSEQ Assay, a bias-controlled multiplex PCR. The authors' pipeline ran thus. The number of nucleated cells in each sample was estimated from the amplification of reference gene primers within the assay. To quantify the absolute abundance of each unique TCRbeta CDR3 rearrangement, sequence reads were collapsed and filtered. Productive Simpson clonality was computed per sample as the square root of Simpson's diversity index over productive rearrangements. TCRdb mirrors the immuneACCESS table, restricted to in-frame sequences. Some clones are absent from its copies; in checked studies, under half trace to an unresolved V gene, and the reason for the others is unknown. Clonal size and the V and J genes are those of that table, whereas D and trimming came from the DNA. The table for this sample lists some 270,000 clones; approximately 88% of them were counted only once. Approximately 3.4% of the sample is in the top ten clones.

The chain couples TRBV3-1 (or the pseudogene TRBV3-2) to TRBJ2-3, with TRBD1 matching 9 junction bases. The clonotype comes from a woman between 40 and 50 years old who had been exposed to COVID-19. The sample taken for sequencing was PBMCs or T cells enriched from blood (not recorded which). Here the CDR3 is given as CASSSTGGSTDTQYF. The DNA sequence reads TGTGCCAGCAGCTCGACAGGGGGGAGCACAGATACGCAGTATTTT.